This entry features one T cell receptor (beta chain) sequence. The CDR3 covers 14 residues. V was shortened by 8 bases and J by 2 bases, with 15 bases between the two germline ends. From germline, CDR1 is SGHVS and CDR2 FQNEAQ. The sample is drawn from a study of OX40 agonist ivuxolimab in advanced cancers. Measured with immunoSEQ multiplex PCR; TCRdb has only the in-frame clones, and not every one. The repertoire includes some 62,000 clones, roughly 90% of them detected once, and less than 0.7% sits in the top ten. The source of this sequence is an adult with an advanced solid tumor such as melanoma, head and neck, liver or kidney cancer. The source material was CD4+ or CD8+ T cells sorted from blood, sampled in a trial of the OX40 agonist ivuxolimab. V gene TRBV7-8 combines with J gene TRBJ1-1; D is undetermined. The CDR3 region is CASRMNRGNTEAFF. As DNA, the CDR3 is TGTGCCAGCCGAATGAACCGGGGAAACACTGAAGCTTTCTTT.